This passage covers 12 T cell receptor beta chains from one sample sequenced in a study of CD8 T cells in ankylosing spondylitis. One entry per CDR3 protein, called by TCRdb with MiXCR from the 5' RACE reads. The sample has about 240,000 distinct CDR3 sequences, more than 9% seen once. Sequencing input: blood, either unsorted or a sorted T cell fraction (not recorded which). All receptors derive from a male donor with ankylosing spondylitis or in good health (not recorded which).

Ten or more counts support this clonotype. CDR3 sequence: CASSPDANYGYTF. The DNA for the CDR3 is TGTGCCAGCAGCCCGGACGCTAACTATGGCTACACCTTC. V usage is TRBV3-1 and J usage is TRBJ1-2; no clear D. This CDR3 region has 13 residues. V was pared by 4 bases and J by 0 bases, with 6 bases between. CDR1 and CDR2 from the germline V gene are LGHDT and YNNKEL (reference sequence).

V gene TRBV29-1 combines with J gene TRBJ2-7; D could derive from TRBD1 or TRBD2 (5 bases each). There are 14 residues in the CDR3. The germline V and J ends were trimmed by 4 bases and 6 bases, with 19 bases remaining between them. Germline values: CDR1 SQVTM, CDR2 ANQGSEA. CDR3 protein: CSVVVRGRASEQYF. As DNA, the CDR3 is TGCAGCGTTGTTGTGAGGGGTCGGGCGAGCGAGCAGTACTTC.

This clonotype was recorded many times. The J gene is TRBJ1-4, the V gene TRBV20-1; D not resolved. This CDR3 is 12 amino acids long. Trimming left V 6 bases short and J 0 bases short, with 5 bases between. CDR1 is DFQATT, CDR2 SNEGSKA, per germline (reference sequence). CDR3: CSARATNEKLFF. CDR3 nucleotide sequence: TGCAGTGCAAGGGCAACTAATGAAAAACTGTTTTTT.

This clonotype was found many times. V gene TRBV5-1 combines with J gene TRBJ1-1, with D tentatively TRBD1 (6 bases). Germline V gene lookup returns CDR1 SGHRS and CDR2 YFSETQ. The CDR3 totals 11 residues. V gave up 2 bases and J gave up 12 bases, with 11 bases separating them. The CDR3 DNA reads TGCGCCAGCAGCTTACAGGGTGCGCCTTTCTTT. The encoded protein is CASSLQGAPFF.

This clonotype was seen a few times. The rearrangement joins TRBV9 to TRBJ1-4, with 9 bases lining up with TRBD1. V shed 4 bases and J 2 bases; nucleotides not matched to a gene: 6. The CDR3 contains 16 residues. The V gene's germline CDR1 is SGDLS and CDR2 YYNGEE. DNA of the CDR3: TGTGCCAGCAGCCCCACACAGGGGGCTACTAATGAAAAACTGTTTTTT. It yields the protein CASSPTQGATNEKLFF.

This chain connects TRBV19 to TRBJ1-1, with 9 positions matching TRBD1. The CDR3 totals 16 residues. Germline V gives CDR1 LNHDA, CDR2 SQIVND (reference sequence). Losses at the gene ends were 3 bases for V and 6 bases for J; bases not matched to a gene: 11. The DNA of the CDR3 is TGTGCCAGTAGTATCCTTCGTGGACAGGGGACTCCTGAAGCTTTCTTT. Its translation: CASSILRGQGTPEAFF.

This clonotype came up many times. The chain is built from TRBV12-3 or TRBV12-4 and TRBJ2-2; 16 positions match TRBD2. CDR3 length: 18 amino acids. The trim removed 6 bases at V and 7 bases at J, leaving 11 bases unmatched. The CDR3 bases are TGTGCCAGCAGAGTCTCGGGACTAGCGGGGGGGGCCGGCGGGGAGCTGTTTTTT. The encoded protein is CASRVSGLAGGAGGELFF.

This rearrangement joins TRBV28 to TRBJ2-1; D ambiguous. CDR1 and CDR2 (germline): MDHEN, SYDVKM. This CDR3 has 12 residues. V dropped 7 bases and J dropped 8 bases, with 12 bases sitting between them. The DNA for the CDR3 is TGTGCCAGCACAAGTTTAACCGATGAGCAGTTCTTC. Its protein is CASTSLTDEQFF. Full variable domain (missing parts from reference TRBV28 and TRBJ2-1): DVKVTQSSRYLVKRTGEKVFLECVQDMDHENMFWYRQDPGLGLRLIYFSYDVKMKEKGDIPEGYSVSREKKERFSLILESASTNQTSMYLCASTSLTDEQFFGPGTRLTVL.

This clonotype was counted at least ten times. In DNA, the CDR3 is TGTGCCAGCAGTTCGGGGGACAGCTACAATGAGCAGTTCTTC. It encodes CASSSGDSYNEQFF. This chain joins TRBV27 and TRBJ2-1; D possibly corresponds to TRBD1 (7 bases). This CDR3 is 14 amino acids long. Germline V lookup: CDR1 MNHEY, CDR2 SMNVEV (reference sequence). V was cut by 4 bases and J by 3 bases, with 10 bases left in between.

This clonotype was seen many times. The CDR3 sequence: CASSPTSGRALDEQYF. For the CDR3, the DNA is TGCGCCAGCAGCCCCACTAGCGGGAGGGCCTTGGACGAGCAGTACTTC. This rearrangement joins TRBV4-1 to TRBJ2-7; 13 positions agree with TRBD2. Germline assignment: CDR1 MGHRA and CDR2 YSYEKL. This CDR3 spans 16 amino acids. V was pared by 4 bases and J by 5 bases, with 8 bases of the junction left unmatched.

The gene calls are TRBV29-1 and TRBJ2-1; perhaps D is TRBD1 or TRBD2 (5 bases each). Germline loops: CDR1 SQVTM, CDR2 ANQGSEA. The length of the CDR3 is 13 residues. The V end was cut by 2 bases, the J end by 10 bases, with 15 bases between. The CDR3 sequence is CSVEFGVPGEQFF. The CDR3 nucleotides are TGCAGCGTTGAATTCGGGGTTCCAGGGGAGCAGTTCTTC.

This clonotype showed up many times. V is TRBV2 and J is TRBJ2-7; D perhaps matches TRBD1 (6 bases). CDR3 length equals 11 residues. The V and J ends lost 6 bases and 6 bases respectively, with 9 bases between them. Per germline, CDR1 SNHLY and CDR2 FYNNEI. CDR3 nucleotides: TGTGCCAGCAGAACAGGGTTCGAGCAGTACTTC. Its protein is CASRTGFEQYF.